Listed below are T cell receptor beta chains from one sample, sequenced in a study of blood T cell repertoires in COVID-19. Produced via immunoSEQ multiplex PCR; TCRdb's table is partial and in-frame only. The profile shows some 66,000 clones, approximately 90% of them singletons. The sample taken for sequencing was peripheral blood. The receptor set was obtained from a human donor in a cohort sampled during active COVID-19. CDR3s include the opening cysteine and the closing phenylalanine or tryptophan. Fields, in order: V gene, D gene, clone size, J gene, CDR3 protein, CDR3 DNA. D genes are given only for firm matches. Rows give clone size only sometimes, using once, few, many, or a class for an expanded clone.

TRBV18	TRBD1	few	TRBJ1-4	CASSPQFVTGGDNEKLFF	TGTGCCAGCTCACCACAATTTGTCACAGGGGGTGACAATGAAAAACTGTTTTTT
TRBV7-2	TRBD2	-	TRBJ2-3	CASSSSSGGASRLHTQYF	TGTGCCAGCAGCTCCTCTAGCGGGGGGGCGTCTAGACTGCATACGCAGTATTTT
TRBV5-4	TRBD1	-	TRBJ2-7	CASSDRDRVHEQYF	TGTGCCAGCAGCGACCGGGACAGGGTACACGAGCAGTACTTC
TRBV5-4	-	-	TRBJ1-2	CASSLEGWGYTF	TGTGCCAGCAGCTTGGAGGGGTGGGGCTACACCTTC
TRBV5-6	TRBD2	-	TRBJ2-1	CASSLDGLSGRTYNEQFF	TGTGCCAGCAGCTTGGATGGCCTTAGCGGGAGGACCTACAATGAGCAGTTCTTC
TRBV10-1	TRBD1	-	TRBJ1-4	CASSWTGSEKLFF	TGCGCCAGCAGTTGGACAGGGAGCGAAAAACTGTTTTTT
TRBV2	-	-	TRBJ1-3	CASRGDRSSGNTIYF	TGTGCCAGCAGGGGAGACAGGAGCTCTGGAAACACCATATATTTT
TRBV5-1	TRBD1	-	TRBJ2-3	CASSRGQDRTDTQYF	TGCGCCAGCAGCCGAGGACAGGACCGCACAGATACGCAGTATTTT
TRBV3-1/TRBV3-2	-	-	TRBJ2-1	CASSQDFETVGHEQFF	TGTGCCAGCAGCCAAGATTTCGAGACAGTGGGCCATGAGCAGTTCTTC
TRBV11-2	-	-	TRBJ1-1	CASSLAGVAFF	TGTGCCAGCAGCTTAGCGGGGGTGGCTTTCTTT
TRBV9	-	-	TRBJ2-7	CASSPSTSRSYEQYF	TGTGCCAGCAGCCCGAGTACTAGTCGCTCCTACGAGCAGTACTTC
TRBV6-6	-	-	TRBJ1-2	CASSLDRNGYTF	TGTGCCAGCAGTCTCGACAGGAATGGCTACACCTTC
TRBV24-1	TRBD2	-	TRBJ2-3	CATSDFRSLTSGEGADTQYF	TGTGCCACCAGTGATTTCCGAAGCCTGACTAGCGGGGAGGGGGCAGATACGCAGTATTTT
TRBV25-1	-	-	TRBJ1-1	CASSDPANLEAFF	TGTGCCAGCAGTGACCCCGCAAACCTAGAAGCTTTCTTT
TRBV30	-	-	TRBJ2-3	CACSEQGTLHTDTQYF	TGTGCCTGTTCCGAACAGGGGACTTTGCACACAGATACGCAGTATTTT
TRBV7-3	-	-	TRBJ2-5	CASSSPQLGGTQYF	TGTGCCAGCAGCTCTCCGCAATTAGGAGGGACCCAGTACTTC
TRBV7-2	TRBD2	-	TRBJ2-5	CASSLAGLAGQETQYF	TGTGCCAGCAGCTTGGCGGGACTAGCGGGGCAAGAGACCCAGTACTTC
TRBV29-1	-	-	TRBJ1-4	CSVGSGNEKLFF	TGCAGCGTTGGGTCGGGTAATGAAAAACTGTTTTTT
TRBV6-2/TRBV6-3	TRBD2	-	TRBJ2-2	CASSSGTSGGGGELFF	TGTGCCAGCAGTTCCGGGACTAGCGGTGGCGGCGGGGAGCTGTTTTTT
TRBV24-1	TRBD1	-	TRBJ1-5	CATRRTGMERQPQHF	TGTGCCACCAGACGGACAGGGATGGAGCGTCAGCCCCAGCATTTT
TRBV19	TRBD1	-	TRBJ2-3	CASNDPGQGTDTQYF	TGTGCCAGTAACGATCCGGGACAGGGAACAGATACGCAGTATTTT
TRBV6-5	TRBD1	-	TRBJ1-6	CASSYRDRDLSPLHF	TGTGCCAGCAGTTACCGGGACAGGGATTTATCACCCCTCCACTTT
TRBV7-9	-	-	TRBJ2-2	CASSTDSTGELFF	TGTGCCAGCAGCACGGACAGCACCGGGGAGCTGTTTTTT
TRBV7-2	-	-	TRBJ1-1	CASSSRQVTAEAFF	TGTGCCAGCAGCTCAAGACAGGTTACCGCTGAAGCTTTCTTT
TRBV5-1	TRBD2	-	TRBJ2-7	CASSPGLAGAIYEQYF	TGCGCCAGCAGCCCGGGACTAGCGGGGGCCATCTACGAGCAGTACTTC
TRBV5-1	TRBD2	-	TRBJ2-3	CASSFRQPGRLAGGTDTQYF	TGCGCCAGCAGCTTCCGACAGCCAGGGCGACTAGCGGGAGGAACAGATACGCAGTATTTT
TRBV4-3	-	-	TRBJ2-2	CASSQAQTGGFTGELFF	TGCGCCAGCAGCCAAGCCCAGACAGGAGGCTTCACCGGGGAGCTGTTTTTT
TRBV27	-	few	TRBJ2-2	CASSFSGENTGELFF	TGTGCCAGCAGTTTCTCAGGGGAGAACACCGGGGAGCTGTTTTTT